This T cell receptor (beta chain) derives from a study of human T cells and chemical hapten exposure (dated by TCRdb to about 2021). Regarding the research as a whole: For sensitization, 2% DPC in acetone was applied to a roughly 2 cm by roughly 2 cm area of upper inner arm skin. Weekly therapeutic DPC doses were additionally applied to the scalp of patients throughout the roughly 25-week study period. Patch testing was performed on the upper back with Finn chambers containing 0.01% DPC, and the patch tests were scored after 6 days according to International Contact Dermatitis Research Group standards. Alopecia areata with under or over 50% scalp involvement, alopecia totalis and alopecia universalis were represented in the patient cohort, which was mostly female. Libraries were pooled for sequencing, and variation in per-sample TCR yields was attributed mainly to small differences in library volumes within the pool. The study tracked peripheral blood TCR repertoire changes in vivo during primary and secondary sensitization to the hapten diphenylcyclopropenone (DPC) in alopecia patients. Blood was sampled from patients pre-sensitization (week 0) and at 2, 6 and about 24 weeks after DPC sensitization. Blood for TCR sequencing was provided by twenty-nine alopecia patients at one to four time points (pre-sensitization, 2, 6 and 24 weeks). General study outcomes and caveats: Significantly more large CDR3 similarity clusters were formed by expanded TCRs than by pre-sensitization or healthy control sets, consistent with antigen-driven responses. Because all patients had alopecia, a presumed autoimmune disease, the immune response of the patients might differ from that of healthy individuals. Repeated subsampling changed both the strength of the expansion versus patch-test correlation and the threshold at which that correlation became significant. A positive correlation was found between the number of PT1 expanded TCRs and patch test score, with significance reached at thresholds 8, 16 and 32 but not 4. DPC sensitization did not change how many TCRs were above 1 in 1000 frequency, and no evidence was found of alterations in global repertoire structure.

With respect to this clonotype: Its recognized antigen is unknown. Per-base qualities were not stored, and no clone one base away is much larger.

The CDR3 contains 16 residues, cysteine and phenylalanine counted. CDR3 DNA only is kept here, 48 bases in frame from base 1. Trimming removed 6 bases from V and 5 bases from J; the gene matches leave 12 bases unexplained. Via the germline V gene, CDR1 is MNHEY and CDR2 SVGAGI. The time point label on this specimen signifies: pre-sensitization, week 0. What this sample's treatment or condition label stands for: therapeutic diphenylcyclopropenone sensitization with weekly scalp DPC. At each patch-test visit, blood was drawn before the patch test was applied. Patients were eligible if aged 18 to 70, diagnosed with alopecia and judged suitable for DPC therapy, and pregnant patients were excluded. Total RNA was extracted from unfractionated whole blood that had been collected in Tempus Blood RNA tubes. Library prep was done by RACE. The listed sequencing device is NextSeq 500. During library preparation, unique molecular identifiers were attached to individual cDNA molecules so that TCRs could be counted quantitatively and reproducibly. Both TCR alpha and TCR beta chains were sequenced from each blood RNA sample. The paper's data handling went like this. Samples had a median of roughly 91,000 TCRs, with a range from roughly 23,224 to 700,000. The Decombinator software suite was used to annotate V, J and CDR3 in the TCR reads. For PS versus PT1 abundance plots, all samples were subsampled to the same number of TCRs (28,000). Expanded TCRs were defined as absent before sensitization and observed at least eight times at the 2-week time point. TCRdb's own reprocessing of the public reads used fastp at Q25 and MiXCR and kept productive beta chains. Merged by CDR3 protein, the rows form single entries marked with the most common genes and DNA. The authors' filters were not applied to this entry. The sample table shows tens of thousands of distinct CDR3 sequences, and about 15% are seen once. The biggest ten clones account for 4% to 6% of the sample.

Here the chain combines TRBV6-5 and TRBJ2-5, and 10 junction bases match TRBD2. This clonotype was obtained from a woman in her fifties or sixties with alopecia areata. Some clones in this sample may be carry-over from other donors' samples. The specimen was whole blood, collected in connection with sensitization to the hapten diphenylcyclopropenone (DPC). CDR3 sequence: CASRQRVSGRVETQYF. The DNA sequence is TGTGCCAGCAGACAACGAGTCAGCGGGAGGGTGGAGACCCAGTACTTC.